What follows is one T cell receptor beta chain and its context. Germline loops: CDR1 SGHAT, CDR2 FQNNGV. V gave up 1 base and J gave up 2 bases, with 14 bases separating them. The CDR3 runs 16 residues. The data were obtained in a study of blood T cell repertoires in COVID-19. Study background: Acute and convalescent COVID-19 specimens originated in the United States, Italy and Spain. The cDNA or gDNA used as material had been derived from T cells, B-cell-depleted T cells, or PBMCs.

Clones were read by immunoSEQ multiplex PCR, and TCRdb kept only the in-frame ones, dropping some. The sample contains more than 200,000 clones, more than 75% of which appear only once. The TCR originated in an older woman with COVID-19, enrolled during active disease. The chain carries TRBV11-2 and TRBJ2-5; no firm D call. Sequences were obtained from peripheral blood. The CDR3 here is CASSLVRPGWQETQYF. In DNA form, the CDR3 reads TGTGCCAGCAGCTTAGTGAGACCCGGGTGGCAAGAGACCCAGTACTTC. Supplemented by reference TRBV11-2 and TRBJ2-5, the full variable domain reads EAGVAQSPRYKIIEKRQSVAFWCNPISGHATLYWYQQILGQGPKLLIQFQNNGVVDDSQLPKDRFSAERLKGVDSTLKIQPAKLEDSAVYLCASSLVRPGWQETQYFGPGTRLLVL.